Presented here are 14 T cell receptor beta chains from one specimen sequenced in a study of shared clonotypes between healthy human individuals. The method was immunoSEQ multiplex PCR; TCRdb's version includes in-frame clones alone and lacks a portion of them. Of under 2.5 million clones in the sample, 85% to 95% were seen once. The sample comprised naive CD4+ T cells from PBMCs. Indicated subset: CD45RA+ positively selected. The receptors shown here come from a young man in good health. Some clones in this sample may be carry-over from other donors' samples.

The rearrangement links TRBV5-1 to TRBJ2-7; TRBD2 is a possible D gene (5 bases). Germline V gene sequence: CDR1 SGHRS, CDR2 YFSETQ. The CDR3 length is 16 residues. Between the trimmed V and J ends, which lost 0 bases and 5 bases, there was a span of 18 bases. The CDR3, as DNA: TGCGCCAGCAGCTTGGGGCCCGGACTCTTTAGGAACGAGCAGTACTTC. This encodes CASSLGPGLFRNEQYF.

The chain employs TRBV18 and TRBJ1-2; a possible D gene is TRBD1 (5 bases). Germline CDR1 reads KGHSH; CDR2 reads LQKENI. The CDR3 loop spans 16 amino acids. V was cut by 4 bases and J by 6 bases, with 21 bases left in between. CDR3 sequence: CASSQQSVGQTHGYTF. The CDR3 nucleotides read TGTGCCAGCTCACAACAGTCAGTAGGACAAACCCATGGCTACACCTTC. Full variable domain (outside the CDR3, taken from reference TRBV18 and TRBJ1-2): NAGVMQNPRHLVRRRGQEARLRCSPMKGHSHVYWYRQLPEEGLKFMVYLQKENIIDESGMPKERFSAEFPKEGPSILRIQQVVRGDSAAYFCASSQQSVGQTHGYTFGSGTRLTVV.

The V and J genes are TRBV28 and TRBJ1-1, with D possibly matching TRBD1 (6 bases). Germline-derived CDR1 and CDR2 are MDHEN and SYDVKM. The V end lost 4 bases, the J end lost 1 base, and 13 bases lay between the germline ends. There are 15 residues in the CDR3. CDR3 sequence (DNA): TGTGCCAGCAGTTCCCCGGGGGCACCGAACACTGAAGCTTTCTTT. Amino acid sequence: CASSSPGAPNTEAFF.

The chain couples TRBV5-8 to TRBJ2-2; TRBD2 is a possible D gene (7 bases). The length of the CDR3 is 16 residues. In germline, CDR1 is SGHTS, CDR2 YDEGEE. The ends were cut back, 0 bases at V and 5 bases at J, with 14 bases in the middle. CDR3 nucleotides: TGTGCCAGCAGCTTGGAACGGGGGGCGTGGACCGGGGAGCTGTTTTTT. This gives the protein CASSLERGAWTGELFF. Supplemented by reference TRBV5-8 and TRBJ2-2, the full variable domain reads EAGVTQSPTHLIKTRGQQATLRCSPISGHTSVYWYQQALGLGLQFLLWYDEGEERNRGNFPPRFSGRQFPNYSSELNVNALELEDSALYLCASSLERGAWTGELFFGEGSRLTVL.

The CDR3 DNA reads as TGCGCCAGCAGCCTGCGGCGGGGACCCGTCCACAATGAGCAGTTCTTC. Its protein product is CASSLRRGPVHNEQFF. The chain combines TRBV5-1 with TRBJ2-1; a possible D gene is TRBD2 (6 bases). Looked up from germline, CDR1 is SGHRS and CDR2 is YFSETQ. This CDR3 is built from 16 residues. The V and J ends lost 4 bases and 5 bases respectively, with 19 bases between them.

This chain links TRBV28 with TRBJ2-5, with D possibly being TRBD2 (6 bases). This CDR3 is built from 14 residues. Deletions cut 3 bases from V and 4 bases from J, with 12 bases between. Germline assignment: CDR1 MDHEN and CDR2 SYDVKM. The CDR3 coding sequence is TGTGCCAGCAGTTTCCCTGAGGAGGGAGAGACCCAGTACTTC. It translates to CASSFPEEGETQYF.

For this clone: Distinct nucleotide sequences in the sample also encode this CDR3. The chain has TRBV5-5 and TRBJ2-7; D is possibly TRBD1 or TRBD2 (5 bases each). Germline values: CDR1 SGHKS, CDR2 YYEKEE (reference sequence). This CDR3 comprises 14 residues. Trimming cost V 0 bases and J 2 bases, with 9 bases left between them. Written as DNA, the CDR3 is TGTGCCAGCAGCTTGGCAGGGACGACCTACGAGCAGTACTTC. This codes for CASSLAGTTYEQYF.

This clone was picked up one time. This chain connects TRBV7-2 to TRBJ2-1; D gene unclear. The CDR3 has 11 residues. CDR1 is SGHTA and CDR2 is FQGNSA in the germline V gene. Trimming pared 3 bases from V and 8 bases from J, leaving 5 bases between. CDR3 in amino acids: CASSFGYEQFF. CDR3 coding DNA: TGTGCCAGCAGCTTCGGCTATGAGCAGTTCTTC.

The chain joins TRBV18 to TRBJ2-1; either TRBD1 or TRBD2 may fit D (6 bases each). The CDR3 length is 15 residues. V lost 6 bases and J 7 bases, leaving 19 bases between the germline ends. Looked up from germline, CDR1 is KGHSH and CDR2 is LQKENI. The CDR3: CASSLGGFSPNEQFF. The DNA for the CDR3 is TGTGCCAGCTCCCTAGGGGGGTTTAGTCCTAATGAGCAGTTCTTC.

The chain combines TRBV7-8 with TRBJ2-7; the D gene is possibly TRBD1 (6 bases). The CDR3 totals 15 residues. V was trimmed by 5 bases and J by 0 bases, leaving 14 bases between them. Germline V gene lookup returns CDR1 SGHVS and CDR2 FQNEAQ. CDR3 nucleotides: TGTGCCAGCAGCCTTCTGCAGGGACACTCCTACGAGCAGTACTTC. Translation gives CASSLLQGHSYEQYF.

This rearrangement joins TRBV5-4 to TRBJ2-3; TRBD2 aligns across 13 bases. V trimming: 4 bases; J trimming: 5 bases; junction bases outside the gene matches: 10. This CDR3 comprises 17 residues. From germline, CDR1 is SGHNT and CDR2 YYREEE (reference sequence). The CDR3 DNA follows: TGTGCCAGCAGCCCAAAACTAGCGGGAGGGCCGGGAGATACGCAGTATTTT. Amino acid sequence: CASSPKLAGGPGDTQYF.

The chain has TRBV7-2 and TRBJ2-1; TRBD1 matches at 7 bases. V lost 5 bases and J lost 5; bases outside the gene matches: 6. Looked up from germline, CDR1 is SGHTA and CDR2 is FQGNSA. The CDR3 consists of 14 residues. The CDR3 here is CASSPGQVNNEQFF. In nucleotides, the CDR3 is TGTGCCAGCAGCCCCGGACAGGTGAACAATGAGCAGTTCTTC.

The chain recombines TRBV7-2 with TRBJ1-1, with a possible D match to TRBD1 (5 bases). V shed 3 bases and J shed 1 base, with 12 bases lying between them. The CDR3 sequence is 15 residues long. Germline lookup yields CDR1 SGHTA and CDR2 FQGNSA. The CDR3 here is CASSFHRPPNTEAFF. The CDR3 nucleotides read TGTGCCAGCAGCTTCCACAGGCCCCCGAACACTGAAGCTTTCTTT.

The chain links TRBV5-4 to TRBJ1-1, with D perhaps matching TRBD1 (5 bases). The CDR3 covers 14 residues. The V end was cut by 4 bases, the J end by 5 bases, with 15 bases between. The germline V gene has CDR1 SGHNT and CDR2 YYREEE (reference sequence). The chain's CDR3 is CASSPGGGGTEAFF. In DNA form, the CDR3 reads TGTGCCAGCAGCCCAGGTGGGGGGGGGACTGAAGCTTTCTTT.